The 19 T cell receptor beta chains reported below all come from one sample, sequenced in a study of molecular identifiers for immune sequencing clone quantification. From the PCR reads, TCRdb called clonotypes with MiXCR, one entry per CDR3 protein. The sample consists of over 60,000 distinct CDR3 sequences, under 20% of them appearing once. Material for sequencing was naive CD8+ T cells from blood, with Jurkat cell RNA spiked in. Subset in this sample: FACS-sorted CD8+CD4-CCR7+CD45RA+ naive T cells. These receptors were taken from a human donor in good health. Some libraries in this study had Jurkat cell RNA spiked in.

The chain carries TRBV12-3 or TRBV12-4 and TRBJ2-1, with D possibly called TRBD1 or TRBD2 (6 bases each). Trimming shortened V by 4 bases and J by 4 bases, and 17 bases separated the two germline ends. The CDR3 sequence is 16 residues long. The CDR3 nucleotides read TGTGCCAGCAGTTCGGAGGGGGGATTCCCTTACAATGAGCAGTTCTTC. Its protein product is CASSSEGGFPYNEQFF.

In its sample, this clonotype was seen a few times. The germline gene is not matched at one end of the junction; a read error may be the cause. CDR3 nucleotides: TGTACCAGCAGCTCCTCGGACAGAGGGGTTTACGAGCAGTACTTC. It translates to CTSSSSDRGVYEQYF. The rearrangement uses TRBV11-2 and TRBJ2-7; a weak D match, TRBD1 (6 bases). Germline V gene data show CDR1 as SGHAT and CDR2 as FQNNGV. The CDR3 extends over 15 amino acids.

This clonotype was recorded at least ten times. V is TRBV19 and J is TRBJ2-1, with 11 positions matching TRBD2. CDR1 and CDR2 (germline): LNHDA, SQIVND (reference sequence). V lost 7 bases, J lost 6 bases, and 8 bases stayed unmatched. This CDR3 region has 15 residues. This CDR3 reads CASTPGLAGGNEQFF. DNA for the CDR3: TGTGCCAGTACCCCCGGGCTAGCGGGAGGCAATGAGCAGTTCTTC. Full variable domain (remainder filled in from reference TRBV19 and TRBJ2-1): DGGITQSPKYLFRKEGQNVTLSCEQNLNHDAMYWYRQDPGQGLRLIYYSQIVNDFQKGDIAEGYSVSREKKESFPLTVTSAQKNPTAFYLCASTPGLAGGNEQFFGPGTRLTVL.

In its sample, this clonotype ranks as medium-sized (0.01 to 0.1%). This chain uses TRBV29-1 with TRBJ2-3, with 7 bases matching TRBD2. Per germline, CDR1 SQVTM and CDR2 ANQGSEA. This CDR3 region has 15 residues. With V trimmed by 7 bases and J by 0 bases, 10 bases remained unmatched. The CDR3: CSDGDYQSSTDTQYF. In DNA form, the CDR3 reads TGCAGCGACGGGGACTACCAGAGTAGCACAGATACGCAGTATTTT.

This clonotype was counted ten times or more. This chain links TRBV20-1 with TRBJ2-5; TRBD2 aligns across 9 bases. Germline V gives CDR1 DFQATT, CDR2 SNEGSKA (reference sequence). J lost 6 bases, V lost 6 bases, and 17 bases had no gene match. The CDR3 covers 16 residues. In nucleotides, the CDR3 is TGCAGTGCGGAGATAGCGGGGGATGACCTCGGAAAGACCCAGTACTTC. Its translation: CSAEIAGDDLGKTQYF.

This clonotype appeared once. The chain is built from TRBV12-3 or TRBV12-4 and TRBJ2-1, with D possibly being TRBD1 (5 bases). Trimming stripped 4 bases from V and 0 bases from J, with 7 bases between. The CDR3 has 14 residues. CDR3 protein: CASSYDSSYNEQFF. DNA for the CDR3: TGTGCCAGCAGTTATGACAGCTCCTACAATGAGCAGTTCTTC.

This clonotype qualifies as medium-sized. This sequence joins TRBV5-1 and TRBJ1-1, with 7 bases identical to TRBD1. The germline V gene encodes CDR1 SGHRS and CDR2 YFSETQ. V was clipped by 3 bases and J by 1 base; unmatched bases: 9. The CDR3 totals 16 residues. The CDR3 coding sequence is TGCGCCAGCAGCTCACCCCGGACAGGAGAGAACACTGAAGCTTTCTTT. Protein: CASSSPRTGENTEAFF.

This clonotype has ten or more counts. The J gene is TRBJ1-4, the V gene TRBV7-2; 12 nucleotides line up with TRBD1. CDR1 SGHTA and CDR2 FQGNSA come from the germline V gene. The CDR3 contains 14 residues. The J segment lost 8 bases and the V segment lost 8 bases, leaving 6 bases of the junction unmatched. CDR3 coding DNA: TGTGCCAGCCATAGGGGGACAGGGGGCGAAAAACTGTTTTTT. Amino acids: CASHRGTGGEKLFF.

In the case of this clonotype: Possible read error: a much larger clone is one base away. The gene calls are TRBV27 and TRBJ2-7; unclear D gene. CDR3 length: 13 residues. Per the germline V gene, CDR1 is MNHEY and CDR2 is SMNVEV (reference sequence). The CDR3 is CASSLSLTYEQHF. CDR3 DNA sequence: TGTGCCAGCAGTTTATCGTTGACCTACGAGCAGCACTTC.

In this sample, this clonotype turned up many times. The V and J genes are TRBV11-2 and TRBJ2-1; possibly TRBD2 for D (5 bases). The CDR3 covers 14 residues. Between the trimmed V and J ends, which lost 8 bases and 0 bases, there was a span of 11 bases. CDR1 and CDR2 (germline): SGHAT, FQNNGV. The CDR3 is CASLEGNSYNEQFF. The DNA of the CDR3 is TGTGCCAGCCTAGAGGGAAACTCCTACAATGAGCAGTTCTTC.

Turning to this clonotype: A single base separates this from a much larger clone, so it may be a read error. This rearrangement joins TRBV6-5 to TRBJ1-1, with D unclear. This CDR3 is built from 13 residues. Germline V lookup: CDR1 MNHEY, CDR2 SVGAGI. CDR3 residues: CVSSYRANTEAFF. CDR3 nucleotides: TGTGTCAGCAGTTACAGAGCAAACACTGAAGCTTTCTTT.

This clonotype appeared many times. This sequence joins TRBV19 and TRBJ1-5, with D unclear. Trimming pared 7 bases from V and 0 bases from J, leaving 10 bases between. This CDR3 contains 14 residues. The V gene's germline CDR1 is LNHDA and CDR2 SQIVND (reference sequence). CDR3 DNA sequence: TGTGCCAGTAACAACGTTTATAGCAATCAGCCCCAGCATTTT. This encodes CASNNVYSNQPQHF.

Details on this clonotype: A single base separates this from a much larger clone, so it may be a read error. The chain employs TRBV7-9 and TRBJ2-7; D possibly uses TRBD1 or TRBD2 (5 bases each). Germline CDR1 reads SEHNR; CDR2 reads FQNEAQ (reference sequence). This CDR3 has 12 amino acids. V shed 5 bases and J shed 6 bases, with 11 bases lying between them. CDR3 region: CASSVDGTEQYF. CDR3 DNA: TGTGCCAGCAGCGTAGACGGGACCGAGCAGTACTTC.

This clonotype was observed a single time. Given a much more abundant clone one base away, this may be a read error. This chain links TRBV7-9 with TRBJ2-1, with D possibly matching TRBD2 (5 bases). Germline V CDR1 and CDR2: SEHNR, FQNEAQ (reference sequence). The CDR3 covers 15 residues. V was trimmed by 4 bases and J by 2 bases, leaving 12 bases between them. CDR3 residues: CASSYGENTYNEQFF. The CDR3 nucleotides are TGTGCCAGCAGCTACGGGGAGAACACCTACAATGAGCAGTTCTTC. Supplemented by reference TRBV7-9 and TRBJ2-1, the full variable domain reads DTGVSQNPRHKITKRGQNVTFRCDPISEHNRLYWYRQTLGQGPEFLTYFQNEAQLEKSRLLSDRFSAERPKGSFSTLEIQRTEQGDSAMYLCASSYGENTYNEQFFGPGTRLTVL.

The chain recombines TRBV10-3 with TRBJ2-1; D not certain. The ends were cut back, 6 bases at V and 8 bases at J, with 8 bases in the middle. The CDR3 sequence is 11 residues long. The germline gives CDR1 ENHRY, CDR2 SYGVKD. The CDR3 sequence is CAISASDEQFF. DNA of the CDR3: TGTGCCATCAGCGCAAGCGATGAGCAGTTCTTC.

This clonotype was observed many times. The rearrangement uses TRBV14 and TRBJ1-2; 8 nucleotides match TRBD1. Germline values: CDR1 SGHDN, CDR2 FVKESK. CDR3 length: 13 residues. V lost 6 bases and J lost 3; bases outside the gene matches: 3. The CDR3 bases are TGTGCCAGCAGGTCGGGACAGGACTATGGCTACACCTTC. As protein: CASRSGQDYGYTF.

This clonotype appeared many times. The CDR3 sequence: CASSPWTRRPPYEQYF. The DNA for the CDR3 is TGTGCCAGCAGTCCGTGGACACGAAGACCTCCCTACGAGCAGTACTTC. V is TRBV27 and J is TRBJ2-7; D might be TRBD1 (5 bases). Germline lookup yields CDR1 MNHEY and CDR2 SMNVEV (reference sequence). V was cut by 5 bases and J by 2 bases, with 19 bases left in between. The CDR3 consists of 16 residues.

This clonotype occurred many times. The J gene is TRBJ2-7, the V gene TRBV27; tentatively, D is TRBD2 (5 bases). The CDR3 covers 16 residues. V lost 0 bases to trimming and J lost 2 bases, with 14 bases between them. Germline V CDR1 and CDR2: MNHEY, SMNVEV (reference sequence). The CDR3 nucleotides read TGTGCCAGCAGTTTATCTTTGGGCGGGCCGACCTACGAGCAGTACTTC. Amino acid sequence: CASSLSLGGPTYEQYF.

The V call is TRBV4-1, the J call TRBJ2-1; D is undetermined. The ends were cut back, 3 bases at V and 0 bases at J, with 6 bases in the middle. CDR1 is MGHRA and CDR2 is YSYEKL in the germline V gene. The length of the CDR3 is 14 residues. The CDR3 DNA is TGCGCCAGCAGCCACCCCCCCTCCTACAATGAGCAGTTCTTC. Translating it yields CASSHPPSYNEQFF.